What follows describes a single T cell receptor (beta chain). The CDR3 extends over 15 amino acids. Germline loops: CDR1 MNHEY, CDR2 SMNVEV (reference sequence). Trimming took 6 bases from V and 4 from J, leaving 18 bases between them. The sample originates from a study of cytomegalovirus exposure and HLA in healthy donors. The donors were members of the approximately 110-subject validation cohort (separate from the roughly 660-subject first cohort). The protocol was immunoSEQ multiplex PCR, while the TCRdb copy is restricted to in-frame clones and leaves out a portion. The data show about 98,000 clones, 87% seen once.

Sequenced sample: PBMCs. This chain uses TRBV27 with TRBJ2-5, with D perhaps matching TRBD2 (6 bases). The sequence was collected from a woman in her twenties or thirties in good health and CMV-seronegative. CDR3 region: CASSTFGVGGETQYF. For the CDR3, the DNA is TGTGCCAGCAGCACCTTCGGGGTCGGGGGAGAGACCCAGTACTTC.